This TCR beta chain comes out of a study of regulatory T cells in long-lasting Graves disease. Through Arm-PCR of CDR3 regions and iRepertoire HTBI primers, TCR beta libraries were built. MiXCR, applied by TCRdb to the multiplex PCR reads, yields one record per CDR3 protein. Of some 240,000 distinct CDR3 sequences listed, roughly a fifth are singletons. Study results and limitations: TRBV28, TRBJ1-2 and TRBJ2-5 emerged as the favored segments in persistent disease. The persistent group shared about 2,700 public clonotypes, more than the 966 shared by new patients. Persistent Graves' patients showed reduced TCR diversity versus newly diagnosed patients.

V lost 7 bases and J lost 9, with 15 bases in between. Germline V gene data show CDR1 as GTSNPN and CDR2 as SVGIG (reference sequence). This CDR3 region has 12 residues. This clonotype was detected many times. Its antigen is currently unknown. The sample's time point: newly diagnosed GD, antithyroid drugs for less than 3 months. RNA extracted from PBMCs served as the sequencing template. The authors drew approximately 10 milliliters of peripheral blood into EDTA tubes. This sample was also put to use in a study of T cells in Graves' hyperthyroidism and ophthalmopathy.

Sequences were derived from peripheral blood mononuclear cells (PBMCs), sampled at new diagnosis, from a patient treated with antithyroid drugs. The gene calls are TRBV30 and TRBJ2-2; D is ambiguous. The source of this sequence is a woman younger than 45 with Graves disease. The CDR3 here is CALPGPGRELFF. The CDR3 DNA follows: TGTGCCTTGCCCGGGCCGGGCCGGGAGCTGTTTTTT.